This T cell receptor beta chain stems from a study of T cells in Graves' hyperthyroidism and ophthalmopathy. RNA transcripts served as the template for amplifying TCR beta CDR3 regions. TCR CDR3 regions were first amplified by RT-PCR with HTBI primers. From the multiplex PCR reads, TCRdb called clonotypes with MiXCR, one entry per CDR3 protein. The sample has roughly 600,000 distinct CDR3 sequences; about 14% are singletons. The CDR3 runs to 13 residues. V shed 5 bases, J shed 10 bases, and the junction held 8 bases outside the gene matches. Germline V CDR1 and CDR2: DFQATT, SNEGSKA (reference sequence). Together with thyroid ultrasound, orbital computed tomography, serum thyroxine and TRAb, clinical symptoms were used for diagnoses.

This chain joins TRBV20-1 and TRBJ2-3; 11 positions match TRBD2. Material: blood. The origin of this receptor is a woman aged 50 to 60 with Graves' ophthalmopathy. This CDR3 reads CSAGSSGRASQYF. The CDR3 nucleotides are TGCAGTGCTGGGAGTAGCGGGAGGGCATCGCAGTATTTT.